This TCR beta chain was found in a study of a mutant IDH1 vaccine in newly diagnosed glioma. Study background: Antecedent treatment encompassed radiotherapy, temozolomide, or their combination; the majority received both.

Method: immunoSEQ multiplex PCR; TCRdb's copy keeps in-frame clones and lacks some. The sample gives more than 35,000 clones, about 86% of which show up once; roughly 5% is in the top ten. The sample's time point: week 35, safety follow-up. Each dose of the vaccine consisted of 300 ug of mutant IDH1 20-mer peptide, with topical imiquimod. Astrocytomas that were new, WHO grade 3 or 4, IDH1-mutant and ATRX-lost were present in the donors. Turning to this clone: Its antigen remains unidentified.

The ends lost 0 bases at V and 2 bases at J; junction bases unmatched: 1. Germline V gives CDR1 SGHRS, CDR2 YFSETQ. The CDR3 extends over 15 amino acids. The input for sequencing was PBMCs, taken from a glioma patient whose treatment included an IDH1 peptide vaccine. This sequence was found in a woman aged 40-49 years with glioma. Some clones in this sample may be carry-over from other donors' samples. The chain employs TRBV5-1 and TRBJ2-2, with TRBD2 identical over 7 bases. CDR3 loop: CASSLAGGNTGELFF. Written as DNA, the CDR3 is TGCGCCAGCAGCTTGGCGGGAGGTAACACCGGGGAGCTGTTTTTT.